The rows below give T cell receptor beta chains drawn from one sample of a study of identical twins. Each CDR3 protein is one row after TCRdb ran MiXCR on the 5' RACE reads. The repertoire holds roughly 1,500,000 distinct CDR3 sequences, with less than 35% as singletons. Sequencing input: cord blood. Receptors were obtained from a newborn girl in good health. Each CDR3 is given with its conserved first and last residue. The D gene is left open where the match is weak. Expanded clones are given a class, and other clones once, few, many or no size at all.

V	J	size	D	DNA	CDR3
TRBV5-1	TRBJ2-2	-	TRBD2	TGCGCCAGCTGCAAGGCTAGCGGCACCGGGGAGCTGTTTTTT	CASCKASGTGELFF
TRBV4-1	TRBJ2-7	few	-	TGCGCCAGCAGCCAAGCCCCCACCGTCAACTCCTACGAGCAGTACTTC	CASSQAPTVNSYEQYF
TRBV28	TRBJ1-6	few	-	TGTGCCATCCAGGGAAGACTGAATAATTCACCCCTCCACTTT	CAIQGRLNNSPLHF
TRBV9	TRBJ2-5	few	TRBD2	TGTGCCAGCAGCGTAGCGGGACTAGCGGGGGGAGAGCAGTACTTC	CASSVAGLAGGEQYF
TRBV29-1	TRBJ2-5	-	-	TGCAACGTTGAAGCTAGGGGACGGAAAGAGACCCAGTACTTC	CNVEARGRKETQYF
TRBV2	TRBJ2-7	many	TRBD2	TGTGCCAGCAGCGAACTAGCGGGGGGCTCCTACGAGCAGTACTTC	CASSELAGGSYEQYF
TRBV7-2	TRBJ1-1	few	-	TGTGCCAGCAGCTTAGATACGGGGAGCACTGAAGCTTTCTTT	CASSLDTGSTEAFF
TRBV9	TRBJ1-5	-	-	TGTGCCAGCAGCGCCAGAGGTGGGAGCAATCAGCCCCAGCATTTT	CASSARGGSNQPQHF
TRBV2	TRBJ2-1	few	-	TGTGCCAGCAGTGAACCGGCAGCTACATCAGACAATGAGCAGTTCTTC	CASSEPAATSDNEQFF
TRBV6-4	TRBJ2-1	few	-	TGTGCCAGCAGTGACGGCCGGGAGCGGCCTTACAATGAGCAGTTCTTC	CASSDGRERPYNEQFF
TRBV25-1	TRBJ2-5	-	TRBD2	TGTGCCAGCAGTGAAAAGCGGGCTAGCGGCCCCCAAGAGACCCAGTACTTC	CASSEKRASGPQETQYF
TRBV4-2	TRBJ2-1	few	TRBD2	TGTGCCAGCAGCCAGAGGACTAGCGGGAGAAGATCCTACAATGAGCAGTTCTTC	CASSQRTSGRRSYNEQFF
TRBV3-1	TRBJ2-7	few	TRBD2	TGTGCCAGCAGCTACGGACTAGCGGATTACGAGCAGTACTTC	CASSYGLADYEQYF
TRBV20-1	TRBJ2-3	-	TRBD2	TGCAGTGACCGCGGGGGGGCTAGCACAGATACGCAGTATTTT	CSDRGGASTDTQYF
TRBV20-1	TRBJ2-1	-	TRBD2	TGCAGTGCTAGTAGCGGGAGGTTGTCGTACGACCAGTTCTTC	CSASSGRLSYDQFF
TRBV5-6	TRBJ2-1	-	TRBD2	TGTGCCAGCAGCTTGGGGAGCGGGAATAACCAGGACAATGAGCAGTTCTTC	CASSLGSGNNQDNEQFF
TRBV20-1	TRBJ1-4	few	TRBD1	TGCAGTGCTCGAAAGGGACAGGGTAATGAAAAACTGTTTTTT	CSARKGQGNEKLFF
TRBV7-9	TRBJ1-2	few	TRBD1	TGTGCCAGCAGCTTACCCAGACAGGGGGCGACCTATGGCTACACCTTC	CASSLPRQGATYGYTF
TRBV25-1	TRBJ1-2	few	TRBD1	TGTGCCAGCAGTGACCTCCAGGGGGAGGACTATGGCTACACCTTC	CASSDLQGEDYGYTF
TRBV20-1	TRBJ2-1	once	TRBD2	TGCAGTGCTAGGTGGGCTAGCGGGCCCCTCAATGAGCAGTTCTTC	CSARWASGPLNEQFF
TRBV20-1	TRBJ2-1	few	-	TGCAGTGCTAGAGGGGAGACAGGTTTGAGCAATGAGCAGTTCTTC	CSARGETGLSNEQFF
TRBV20-1	TRBJ1-6	-	-	TGCAGTGCTAGACAGGATAATTCACCCCTCCACTTT	CSARQDNSPLHF
TRBV2	TRBJ2-1	-	-	TGTGCCCAAAACCCCTACGGGGGCAATGAGCAGTTCTTC	CAQNPYGGNEQFF
TRBV28	TRBJ2-3	few	TRBD2	TGTGCCAGCAGTTTCGGGCGGGAGATCGGACGTACGCAGTATTTT	CASSFGREIGRTQYF
TRBV29-1	TRBJ2-5	-	TRBD1	TGCAGCGTTGGTTGGGGACAGGGGAGGGAGACCCAGTACTTC	CSVGWGQGRETQYF
TRBV9	TRBJ2-7	few	-	TGTGCCAGCAGCCCGTGGTCTGCAGGGTCGGGTGAGCAGTACTTC	CASSPWSAGSGEQYF
TRBV20-1	TRBJ2-7	few	-	TGCAGTGCTAGAGATCTCTGGGATAGCCTATACGAGCAGTACTTC	CSARDLWDSLYEQYF
TRBV7-8	TRBJ1-1	many	TRBD1	TGTGCCAGCAGCTTAGGAACAGGGGGCATGAACACTGAAGCTTTCTTT	CASSLGTGGMNTEAFF
TRBV20-1	TRBJ1-5	-	-	TGCAGTGCTAAACCTCAGGTCTATAGCAATCAGCCCCAGCATTTT	CSAKPQVYSNQPQHF
TRBV20-1	TRBJ2-4	few	TRBD2	TGCAGTGCTGCAGGACTAGCGGTAGCCAAAAACATTCAGTACTTC	CSAAGLAVAKNIQYF
TRBV20-1	TRBJ2-1	few	-	TGCAGTGCTCCCAGAAGTGCCGCCACCTACAATGAGCAGTTCTTC	CSAPRSAATYNEQFF
TRBV20-1	TRBJ1-4	-	-	TGCAGTGCTAGAAGGGGGGCAGGTAGGGGTGAAAAACTGTTTTTT	CSARRGAGRGEKLFF
TRBV6-2/TRBV6-3	TRBJ2-7	-	TRBD2	TGTGCCAGCAGCCCGCGTCCAGCGGGAGGGTACCAGTACTTC	CASSPRPAGGYQYF
TRBV29-1	TRBJ2-7	many	-	TGCAGCGTTGGTCGGACAGCCTACGAGCAGTACTTC	CSVGRTAYEQYF
TRBV5-1	TRBJ2-7	few	TRBD1	TGCGCCAGCAGCTTGGGCGGACAGGCCCTCTACGAGCAGTACTTC	CASSLGGQALYEQYF
TRBV5-1	TRBJ1-2	-	TRBD1	TGCGCCAGCGGCATGGGACAGGGGCTGTATGGCTACACCTTC	CASGMGQGLYGYTF
TRBV12-3/TRBV12-4	TRBJ1-2	-	TRBD1	TGTGCCAGCAGTCCGGCGACAGGGAAAGGCTACACCTTC	CASSPATGKGYTF
TRBV20-1	TRBJ2-7	few	-	TGCAGTGGGACCCCTCCTGCGGGGGCATACGAGCAGTACTTC	CSGTPPAGAYEQYF
TRBV21-1	TRBJ1-5	few	-	TGTGCCAGCAGCAATACCCCGGGACAAAGGGGCAATCAGCCCCAGCATTTT	CASSNTPGQRGNQPQHF
TRBV2	TRBJ2-7	few	TRBD1	TGTGCCAGCAGGGAGACAGGGGCCTCCTACGAGCAGTACTTC	CASRETGASYEQYF
TRBV25-1	TRBJ1-2	-	-	TGTGCCAGCAGTGAATCGCAACCTGGGCTCTATGGCTACACCTTC	CASSESQPGLYGYTF
TRBV20-1	TRBJ2-3	few	-	TGCAGTGCTAGATCTCGGGCGGGCACGGATACGCAGTATTTT	CSARSRAGTDTQYF
TRBV5-1	TRBJ2-5	few	-	TGCGCCAGCAGCTTGGTGGCTGGCAGGGAAGAGACCCAGTACTTC	CASSLVAGREETQYF
TRBV11-3	TRBJ2-3	-	-	TGTGCCAGCAGCCAAACTTACGGGAGCTCCACAGATACGCAGTATTTT	CASSQTYGSSTDTQYF
TRBV2	TRBJ1-2	-	TRBD1	TGTGCCAGCAGTGAACTGAGACAGGGGAACTATGGCTACACCTTC	CASSELRQGNYGYTF
TRBV3-1	TRBJ1-2	-	TRBD1	TGTGCCAGCAGCCAGGGCGGGGACAGCTTTGGCTACACCTTC	CASSQGGDSFGYTF
TRBV12-3/TRBV12-4	TRBJ2-7	-	-	TGTGCCAGCAGCCAAGGACTATCTAGCTCCTACAATGAGCAGTACTTC	CASSQGLSSSYNEQYF
TRBV7-9	TRBJ2-3	many	TRBD2	TGTGCCAGCAGCTCAGCGGGGATCACAGATACGCAGTATTTT	CASSSAGITDTQYF